Reported below is one T cell receptor (beta chain). Measured with immunoSEQ multiplex PCR; TCRdb has only the in-frame clones, and not every one. The sample carries 40,000 or so clones, about three quarters recorded once. The sample originates from a study of memory CD4+ T cells and cytomegalovirus serostatus. The sort gate was single viable CD3+CD4+CD8-CD45RO+ cells for memory CD4+ T cells. Deletions cut 1 base from V and 3 bases from J, with 12 bases between. Germline V gene data show CDR1 as SGHTA and CDR2 as FQGNSA. The CDR3 length is 15 residues. The sequencing sample was made of memory CD4+ T cells from blood. This TCR was sampled from an adult in good health and CMV-seronegative. This chain uses TRBV7-2 with TRBJ1-1; no clear D gene. The CDR3 region has the DNA TGTGCCAGCAGCTTAGGCCAGGCACGAGACACTGAAGCTTTCTTT. Amino acid sequence: CASSLGQARDTEAFF.